This TCR beta chain was sequenced for a study of blood T cell repertoires in COVID-19. The wider study: Donors in the United States, Italy and Spain gave samples during acute or convalescent COVID-19. The analysed material was cDNA or gDNA that came from T cells, B-cell-depleted T cells, or PBMCs.

The CDR3 has 12 residues. The germline V gene has CDR1 GTSNPN and CDR2 SVGIG (reference sequence). V was shortened by 5 bases and J by 4 bases, with 11 bases between the two germline ends. Per the original methods: Amplification of reference gene primers provided the estimated nucleated cell counts. Some clones are missing from TCRdb's copy, which holds only in-frame ones; the method was immunoSEQ multiplex PCR. V and J calls and clone size are given by that table; D and trimming were obtained from the DNA. The sample includes 150,000 or so clones, 85% of them seen just once. In its sample, this clone was seen once.

The chain couples TRBV30 to TRBJ1-2; possibly TRBD1 for D (6 bases). The receptor comes from a human donor with acute or convalescent COVID-19. The donor label of this sample is uncertain. Sequencing was performed on peripheral blood. The CDR3 loop is CAWARQVYGYTF. DNA for the CDR3: TGTGCCTGGGCTAGACAGGTCTATGGCTACACCTTC.